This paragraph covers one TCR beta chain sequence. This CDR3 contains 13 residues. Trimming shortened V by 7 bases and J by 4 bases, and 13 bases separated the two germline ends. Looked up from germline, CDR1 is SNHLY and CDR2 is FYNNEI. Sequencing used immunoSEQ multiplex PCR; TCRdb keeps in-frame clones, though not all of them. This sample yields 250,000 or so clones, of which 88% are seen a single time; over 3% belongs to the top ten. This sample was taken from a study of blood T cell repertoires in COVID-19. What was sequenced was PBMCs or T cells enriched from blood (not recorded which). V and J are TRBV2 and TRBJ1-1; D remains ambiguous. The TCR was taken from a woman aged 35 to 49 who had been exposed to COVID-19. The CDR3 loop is CASMGGLVTEAFF. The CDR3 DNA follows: TGTGCCAGCATGGGAGGGCTGGTCACTGAAGCTTTCTTT. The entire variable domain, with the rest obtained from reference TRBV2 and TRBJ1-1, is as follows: EPEVTQTPSHQVTQMGQEVILRCVPISNHLYFYWYRQILGQKVEFLVSFYNNEISEKSEIFDDQFSVERPDGSNFTLKIRSTKLEDSAMYFCASMGGLVTEAFFGQGTRLTVV.